A single sample is the source of the 32 T cell receptor beta chains below, sequenced in a study of control samples from healthy donors and cancer patients. Some clones are missing from TCRdb's copy, which holds only in-frame ones; the method was immunoSEQ multiplex PCR. The data hold 150,000 to 200,000 clones, with roughly 94% observed a single time. Sequenced material: blood. These receptors all come from a woman in her 40s in good health.

About this clone: This sample includes further DNA sequences coding for the same CDR3. V usage is TRBV9 and J usage is TRBJ2-2, with TRBD2 as a possible D gene (6 bases). Trimming removed 0 bases at V and 2 bases at J, with 8 bases between. The CDR3 runs 15 residues. Germline lookup yields CDR1 SGDLS and CDR2 YYNGEE. CDR3 sequence reads: CASSVGGTNTGELFF. As DNA, the CDR3 is TGTGCCAGCAGCGTAGGGGGGACTAACACCGGGGAGCTGTTTTTT.

The chain's CDR3 is CASSQDSAYGYTF. CDR3 sequence (DNA): TGTGCCAGCAGCCAAGATTCTGCCTATGGCTACACCTTC. The chain combines TRBV3-1 (or the pseudogene TRBV3-2) with TRBJ1-2, with no clear D. The CDR3 has 13 residues. V lost 0 bases, J lost 4 bases, and 6 bases lay in between. The germline gives CDR1 LGHDT, CDR2 YNNKEL (reference sequence).

The chain has TRBV18 and TRBJ2-7; TRBD2 aligns across 13 bases. Germline CDR1 and CDR2: KGHSH and LQKENI. The CDR3 loop spans 15 amino acids. V gave up 6 bases and J gave up 2 bases; unmatched junction bases: 4. The CDR3 loop is CASSLGTSGTYEQYF. The CDR3 coding sequence is TGTGCCAGCTCCCTCGGGACTAGCGGGACCTACGAGCAGTACTTC.

This chain uses TRBV5-1 with TRBJ2-1; 8 bases line up with TRBD1. This CDR3 has 16 amino acids. J was trimmed by 2 bases and V by 4 bases; bases with no gene match: 8. Germline CDR1 reads SGHRS; CDR2 reads YFSETQ. This chain's CDR3 is CASSQGSDRAYNEQFF. The CDR3 DNA sequence: TGCGCCAGCAGCCAAGGATCGGACAGGGCCTACAATGAGCAGTTCTTC.

The chain joins TRBV7-2 to TRBJ1-6; 9 positions match TRBD1. Germline V gives CDR1 SGHTA, CDR2 FQGNSA. This CDR3 spans 15 amino acids. V lost 4 bases, J lost 9 bases, and 7 bases stayed unmatched. CDR3 nucleotides: TGTGCCAGCAGCTGGACAGGGGACGAAGGTTCACCCCTCCACTTT. As protein: CASSWTGDEGSPLHF.

The rearrangement joins TRBV6-1 to TRBJ2-5; 12 bases are a match to TRBD2. Germline V gives CDR1 MNHNS, CDR2 SASEGT. The CDR3 sequence is 17 residues long. After removal of 4 bases from V and 2 bases from J, the junction contained 8 bases not matched to a gene. This CDR3 is CASSAMTSGGLQETQYF. The CDR3 DNA sequence: TGTGCCAGCAGTGCTATGACTAGCGGGGGTCTACAAGAGACCCAGTACTTC.

The J gene is TRBJ1-4, the V gene TRBV10-1; possible D gene TRBD1, 6 bases. CDR1 is WNHNN, CDR2 SYGVQD, per germline (reference sequence). This CDR3 region has 14 residues. V lost 9 bases to trimming and J lost 5 bases, with 16 bases between them. The CDR3 is CARFGGALNEKLFF. DNA of the CDR3: TGCGCCAGGTTCGGGGGCGCTTTAAATGAAAAACTGTTTTTT.

The gene calls are TRBV5-4 and TRBJ2-5, with D tentatively TRBD2 (6 bases). Germline V gene data show CDR1 as SGHNT and CDR2 as YYREEE (reference sequence). This CDR3 comprises 14 residues. Trimming shortened V by 5 bases and J by 2 bases, and 13 bases separated the two germline ends. CDR3 sequence: CASRGPSVQETQYF. The DNA for the CDR3 is TGTGCCAGCAGAGGCCCTAGCGTTCAAGAGACCCAGTACTTC.

This rearrangement joins TRBV7-2 to TRBJ1-3; D unresolved. The germline V and J ends were trimmed by 1 base and 1 base, with 11 bases remaining between them. This CDR3 region has 16 residues. Germline V lookup: CDR1 SGHTA, CDR2 FQGNSA. The CDR3 region has the DNA TGTGCCAGCAGCTTAGAGGGCGGATGGTCTGGAAACACCATATATTTT. Its protein product is CASSLEGGWSGNTIYF.

The chain employs TRBV10-2 and TRBJ1-6, with 7 bases lining up with TRBD1. Germline V lookup: CDR1 WSHSY, CDR2 SAAADI. The V segment lost 6 bases and the J segment 5 bases; nucleotides outside the gene matches: 7. This CDR3 has 15 amino acids. The CDR3 nucleotides are TGCGCCAGCAGACGGGGACAGACAAATAATTCACCCCTCCACTTT. This sequence encodes CASRRGQTNNSPLHF.

The chain couples TRBV2 to TRBJ2-2; 8 nucleotides align to TRBD1. This CDR3 has 14 amino acids. From germline, CDR1 is SNHLY and CDR2 FYNNEI. V shed 5 bases, J shed 6 bases, and the junction held 5 bases outside the gene matches. CDR3 coding DNA: TGTGCCAGCAGTACGACAGGGGTCCCCGGGGAGCTGTTTTTT. Protein product: CASSTTGVPGELFF.

V is TRBV20-1 and J is TRBJ2-3; perhaps D is TRBD1 or TRBD2 (5 bases each). Germline V gene data show CDR1 as DFQATT and CDR2 as SNEGSKA (reference sequence). The CDR3 has 15 residues. V lost 3 bases, J lost 2 bases, and 15 bases lay in between. DNA of the CDR3: TGCAGTGCTAGTTTCGGGCAGGGAGTCACAGATACGCAGTATTTT. Its protein product is CSASFGQGVTDTQYF.

This chain's CDR3 is CASSLRPGEPNGYTF. DNA of the CDR3: TGTGCCAGCAGCCTCCGGCCAGGCGAACCCAATGGCTACACCTTC. The chain carries TRBV11-2 and TRBJ1-2; D ambiguous. Trimming stripped 5 bases from V and 6 bases from J, with 19 bases between. The CDR3 is 15 residues long. CDR1 SGHAT and CDR2 FQNNGV come from the germline V gene.

This clone was recorded only once. This chain uses TRBV4-1 with TRBJ1-3; the D gene is possibly TRBD1 (5 bases). The germline V and J ends were trimmed by 0 bases and 7 bases, with 25 bases remaining between them. The germline V gene encodes CDR1 MGHRA and CDR2 YSYEKL. The CDR3 runs to 19 residues. CDR3 in DNA: TGCGCCAGCAGCCAAGAAGGAGGTCTGCGCACAGGCTCACGTAACACCATATATTTT. Protein: CASSQEGGLRTGSRNTIYF.

V usage is TRBV6-2 or TRBV6-3 and J usage is TRBJ1-2; D gene ambiguous. The CDR3 is 12 residues long. Trimming pared 2 bases from V and 10 bases from J, leaving 11 bases between. The germline V gene has CDR1 MNHEY and CDR2 SVGEGT. The CDR3 nucleotides read TGTGCCAGCAGTTACGACCTCCACCACTACACCTTC. Protein: CASSYDLHHYTF.

V usage is TRBV7-2 and J usage is TRBJ2-7; D perhaps matches TRBD2 (5 bases). The CDR3 consists of 15 residues. Deletions cut 5 bases from V and 0 bases from J, with 14 bases between. The germline V gene has CDR1 SGHTA and CDR2 FQGNSA. In nucleotides, the CDR3 is TGTGCCAGCAGCCCAGGACTGGAGAGCTCCTACGAGCAGTACTTC. Protein product: CASSPGLESSYEQYF. The whole variable domain, filled in from reference TRBV7-2 and TRBJ2-7, reads GAGVSQSPSNKVTEKGKDVELRCDPISGHTALYWYRQSLGQGLEFLIYFQGNSAPDKSGLPSDRFSAERTGGSVSTLTIQRTQQEDSAVYLCASSPGLESSYEQYFGPGTRLTVT.

This chain joins TRBV12-3 or TRBV12-4 and TRBJ1-5; D call uncertain. With 4 bases removed from V and 4 bases from J, the gap between germline ends came to 2 bases. The CDR3 has 11 amino acids. CDR3 sequence reads: CASSSNQPQHF. The CDR3 nucleotides read TGTGCCAGCAGTTCTAATCAGCCCCAGCATTTT.

This clone was detected once. The chain links TRBV10-1 to TRBJ1-1; 7 nucleotides match TRBD1. The CDR3 has 13 residues. Germline V gene sequence: CDR1 WNHNN, CDR2 SYGVQD (reference sequence). Trimming took 11 bases from V and 0 from J; bases not matched to a gene: 6. In DNA, the CDR3 is TGCGCCGTTCGACAGGGACTGAACACTGAAGCTTTCTTT. Its protein product is CAVRQGLNTEAFF.

The rearrangement uses TRBV6-2 or TRBV6-3 and TRBJ1-5, with D hard to call. The CDR3 is 13 amino acids. Germline CDR1 and CDR2: MNHEY and SVGEGT. The ends were cut back, 0 bases at V and 9 bases at J, with 9 bases in the middle. The CDR3 DNA reads as TGTGCCAGCAGTTACTCGGCCACCCGGCCCCAGCATTTT. It codes for CASSYSATRPQHF.

This chain links TRBV11-2 with TRBJ2-7; either TRBD1 or TRBD2 may fit D (5 bases each). CDR1 and CDR2 from the germline V gene are SGHAT and FQNNGV. The length of the CDR3 is 15 residues. The ends were cut back, 0 bases at V and 9 bases at J, with 18 bases in the middle. CDR3 in DNA: TGTGCCAGCAGCTTAGACGGGGCCTACGACGCATCGCAGTACTTC. Residues: CASSLDGAYDASQYF.

The CDR3 DNA follows: TGTGCCAGCAGCTTTGGGACAGGCTCTGAAGCTTTCTTT. This translates into CASSFGTGSEAFF. The chain combines TRBV5-6 with TRBJ1-1; 8 bases line up with TRBD1. Trimming cost V 2 bases and J 6 bases; bases outside gene matches: 3. The CDR3 runs to 13 residues. In germline, CDR1 is SGHDT, CDR2 YYEEEE.

Turning to this clone: At one end, the junction sequence differs from germline, possibly due to a read error. The chain is built from TRBV30 and TRBJ1-5, with unresolved D. CDR1 is GTSNPN, CDR2 SVGIG, per germline (reference sequence). There are 13 residues in the CDR3. In DNA form, the CDR3 reads TGTGCCTGGAGTGTACGTAGCTATCAGCCCCAGCATTTT. Its translation is CAWSVRSYQPQHF.

The chain has TRBV9 and TRBJ2-1; 8 bases map to TRBD2. V shed 1 base, J shed 3 bases, and the junction held 9 bases outside the gene matches. The CDR3 has 17 residues. The germline gives CDR1 SGDLS, CDR2 YYNGEE. The CDR3 loop is CASSVMAGLADYNEQFF. The CDR3 nucleotides read TGTGCCAGCAGCGTAATGGCTGGACTAGCAGACTACAATGAGCAGTTCTTC.

This clone was observed a single time. This chain links TRBV19 with TRBJ2-7; D is tentatively TRBD1 or TRBD2 (6 bases each). The CDR3 covers 14 residues. Between the trimmed V and J ends, which lost 3 bases and 2 bases, there was a span of 11 bases. The V gene's germline CDR1 is LNHDA and CDR2 SQIVND (reference sequence). The CDR3 is CASSISGAAYEQYF. The DNA for the CDR3 is TGTGCCAGTAGTATCTCGGGGGCCGCCTACGAGCAGTACTTC. The variable domain in full, completed from reference TRBV19 and TRBJ2-7, reads DGGITQSPKYLFRKEGQNVTLSCEQNLNHDAMYWYRQDPGQGLRLIYYSQIVNDFQKGDIAEGYSVSREKKESFPLTVTSAQKNPTAFYLCASSISGAAYEQYFGPGTRLTVT.

The chain couples TRBV9 to TRBJ1-5; D ambiguous. From germline, CDR1 is SGDLS and CDR2 YYNGEE. V dropped 0 bases and J dropped 2 bases, with 9 bases sitting between them. The CDR3 spans 15 residues. The CDR3 DNA follows: TGTGCCAGCAGCGTAGGGCCCTCGGGCAATCAGCCCCAGCATTTT. The encoded protein is CASSVGPSGNQPQHF.

This chain connects TRBV28 to TRBJ1-5; D is uncertain. Trimming took off 3 bases at V and 5 bases at J, with 11 bases between the two ends. Per the germline V gene, CDR1 is MDHEN and CDR2 is SYDVKM. There are 14 residues in the CDR3. The CDR3 DNA reads as TGTGCCAGCAGTTTGTTGGCAGCGGATCAGCCCCAGCATTTT. It is translated as CASSLLAADQPQHF.

The genes are TRBV6-2 or TRBV6-3 and TRBJ1-2; TRBD1 might be the D (5 bases). The germline gives CDR1 MNHEY, CDR2 SVGEGT. The CDR3 loop spans 14 amino acids. V shed 4 bases and J shed 8 bases, with 17 bases lying between them. Here the CDR3 DNA reads TGTGCCAGCAGTTGGGACGCGAGGCCCGCGGGCTACACCTTC. It specifies CASSWDARPAGYTF.

The chain joins TRBV7-2 to TRBJ1-1, with TRBD1 identical over 9 bases. J gave up 2 bases and V 5 bases, and 6 bases lay outside the gene matches. The length of the CDR3 is 15 residues. CDR1 is SGHTA and CDR2 is FQGNSA in the germline V gene. The CDR3 loop is CASSGQTGGNTEAFF. CDR3 in DNA: TGTGCCAGCAGCGGACAGACAGGGGGAAACACTGAAGCTTTCTTT.

CDR3 residues: CASRRAGPSNYGYTF. The CDR3 nucleotides read TGTGCCAGCAGGAGAGCAGGGCCTTCTAACTATGGCTACACCTTC. The chain employs TRBV7-2 and TRBJ1-2; D perhaps matches TRBD1 (5 bases). The CDR3 extends over 15 amino acids. CDR1 is SGHTA, CDR2 FQGNSA, per germline. Between the trimmed V and J ends, which lost 6 bases and 0 bases, there was a span of 14 bases.

CDR3 region: CASSSTGTGVLYGYTF. The CDR3 nucleotides are TGTGCCAGCAGCTCGACCGGGACAGGCGTCCTCTATGGCTACACCTTC. The rearrangement joins TRBV7-2 to TRBJ1-2; 8 bases fit TRBD1. The CDR3 covers 16 residues. Per germline, CDR1 SGHTA and CDR2 FQGNSA. With 4 bases clipped from V and 4 bases from J, the junction kept 11 bases outside the gene matches. The variable domain in full, with the rest retrieved from reference TRBV7-2 and TRBJ1-2, is GAGVSQSPSNKVTEKGKDVELRCDPISGHTALYWYRQSLGQGLEFLIYFQGNSAPDKSGLPSDRFSAERTGGSVSTLTIQRTQQEDSAVYLCASSSTGTGVLYGYTFGSGTRLTVV.

Comment on this clone: A read error may explain this, as a much larger clone is one base away. Other DNA sequences from this sample encode an identical CDR3 as well. The rearrangement joins TRBV6-5 to TRBJ1-1; D is undetermined. The length of the CDR3 is 15 residues. Looked up from germline, CDR1 is MNHEY and CDR2 is SVGAGI. V gave up 0 bases and J gave up 0 bases, with 8 bases separating them. This chain's CDR3 is CASSYSKGVNTEAFF. CDR3 sequence (DNA): TGTGCCAGCAGTTACTCGAAGGGAGTGAACACTGAAGCTTTCTTT.

The chain links TRBV10-3 to TRBJ2-7; tentatively, D is TRBD1 (6 bases). The CDR3 runs to 13 residues. Germline CDR1 reads ENHRY; CDR2 reads SYGVKD. V was cut by 4 bases and J by 9 bases, with 16 bases left in between. The CDR3 coding sequence is TGTGCCATCAGTGGCCCCACAGGGTATGGGCAGTACTTC. This gives the protein CAISGPTGYGQYF.